Listed here is a single T cell receptor (beta chain). V lost 0 bases to trimming and J lost 4 bases, with 9 bases between them. The CDR3 has 14 amino acids. CDR1 and CDR2 (germline): MGHRA, YSYEKL. This specimen comes from a study of blood T cells in healthy people across ages. For the second PCR, which ran for about 7 to 11 cycles, a sample-barcoded 5' primer and a J-beta primer mix were used. MiXCR, run by TCRdb on the 5' RACE reads, gives a single entry per CDR3 protein. The repertoire consists of roughly 1.4 million distinct CDR3 sequences, with roughly 60% occurring once and the leading ten covering more than 6%.

Sequenced: blood. The chain links TRBV4-1 to TRBJ1-2, with D possibly matching TRBD1 (5 bases). This TCR came from a man between 18 and 35 years old in good health. CDR3 loop: CASSQDPGFYGYTF. CDR3 nucleotide sequence: TGCGCCAGCAGCCAAGACCCAGGGTTCTATGGCTACACCTTC.